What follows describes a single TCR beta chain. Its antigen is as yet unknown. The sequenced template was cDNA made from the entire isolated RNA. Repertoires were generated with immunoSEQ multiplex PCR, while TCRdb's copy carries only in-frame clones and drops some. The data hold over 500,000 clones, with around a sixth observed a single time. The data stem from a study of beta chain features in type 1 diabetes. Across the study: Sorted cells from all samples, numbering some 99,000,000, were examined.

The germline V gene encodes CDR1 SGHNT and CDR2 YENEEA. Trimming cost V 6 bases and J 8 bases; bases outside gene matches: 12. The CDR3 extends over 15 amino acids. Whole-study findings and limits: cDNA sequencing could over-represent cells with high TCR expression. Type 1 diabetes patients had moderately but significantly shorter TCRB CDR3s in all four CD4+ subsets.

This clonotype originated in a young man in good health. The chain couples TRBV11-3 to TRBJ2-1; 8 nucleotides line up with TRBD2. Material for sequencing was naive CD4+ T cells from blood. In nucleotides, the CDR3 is TGTGCCAGCAGTCGGGAGGGGTTTGGCACTTATGAGCAGTTCTTC. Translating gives CASSREGFGTYEQFF.